Below, one TCR beta chain is given with its context. Enrollees, roughly 18 to 89 years old, lived in around 23 US areas. The recovered donors of Cohort 3 showed two negative PCRs, clearance, or symptom resolution. This sample stems from a study of blood T cell repertoires in COVID-19. Across the study: PBMCs, B-cell-depleted T cells, or T cells were the source of the cDNA or gDNA that made up the material.

Authors' processing steps: Using reference gene primer amplification, nucleated cell counts were estimated. Using immunoSEQ multiplex PCR, the repertoire was profiled, and TCRdb retains in-frame clones only, with some absent. That table supplies the V and J calls and clone size; D and trimming were determined from the DNA. The sample has a few hundred thousand clones; more than 75% are singletons. The V end lost 3 bases, the J end lost 4 bases, and 18 bases lay between the germline ends. CDR1 is GTSNPN and CDR2 is SVGIG in the germline V gene (reference sequence). The CDR3 runs 16 residues. The sample consisted of PBMCs or T cells enriched from blood (not recorded which). This clonotype was sampled from a woman aged 40-49 years who had recovered from COVID-19. J is TRBJ1-4 and V is TRBV30, with D unclear. The CDR3 region has the DNA TGTGCCTGGAGGGCCGACAAGGCGTACAGTAATGAAAAACTGTTTTTT. Encoded protein: CAWRADKAYSNEKLFF. Looking up the rest from reference TRBV30 and TRBJ1-4 gives the full variable domain: SQTIHQWPATLVQPVGSPLSLECTVEGTSNPNLYWYRQAAGRGLQLLFYSVGIGQISSEVPQNLSASRPQDRQFILSSKKLLLSDSGFYLCAWRADKAYSNEKLFFGSGTQLSVL.